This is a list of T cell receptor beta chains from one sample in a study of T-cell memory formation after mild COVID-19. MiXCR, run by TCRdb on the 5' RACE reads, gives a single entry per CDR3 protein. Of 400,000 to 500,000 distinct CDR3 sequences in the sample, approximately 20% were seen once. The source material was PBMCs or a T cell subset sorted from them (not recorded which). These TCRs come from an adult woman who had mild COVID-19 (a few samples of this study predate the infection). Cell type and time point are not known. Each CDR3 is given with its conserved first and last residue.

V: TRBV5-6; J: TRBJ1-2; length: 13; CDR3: CASSLPSTDGYTF
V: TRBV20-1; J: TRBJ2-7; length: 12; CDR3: CSAPAGIYEQYF
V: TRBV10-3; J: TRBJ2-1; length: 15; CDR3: CATQLAESSYNEQFF
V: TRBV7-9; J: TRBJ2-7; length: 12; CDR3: CASSLAGAGQYF
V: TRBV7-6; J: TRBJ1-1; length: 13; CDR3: CASSSQGLTEAFF
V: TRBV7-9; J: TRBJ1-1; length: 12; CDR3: CASRQPNTEAFF
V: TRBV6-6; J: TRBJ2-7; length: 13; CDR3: CASTRGGAYEQYF
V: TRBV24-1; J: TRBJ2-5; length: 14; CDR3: CATAPGGARETQYF
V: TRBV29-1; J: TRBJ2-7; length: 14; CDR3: CSVRQGARVHEQYF
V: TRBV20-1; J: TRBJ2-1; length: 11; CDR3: CSASRVVEQFF
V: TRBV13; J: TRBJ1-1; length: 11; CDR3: CASSLGREAFF
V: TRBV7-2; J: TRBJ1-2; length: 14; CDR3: CASSLALSSYGYTF
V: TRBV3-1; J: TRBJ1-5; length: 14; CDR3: CASSQDTGNQHQHF
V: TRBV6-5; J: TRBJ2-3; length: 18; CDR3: CASRRSGGGVWGTDTQYF
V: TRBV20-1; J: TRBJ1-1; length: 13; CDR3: CSASHRSNTEAFF
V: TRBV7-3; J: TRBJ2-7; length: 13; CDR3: CASSTAGGYEQYF
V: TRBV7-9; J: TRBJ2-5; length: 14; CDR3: CASSLGQPGPSQYF
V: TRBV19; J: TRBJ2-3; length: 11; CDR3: CASSTSGSQYF
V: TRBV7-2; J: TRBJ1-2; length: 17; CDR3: CASSTGTSLLPPYGYTF
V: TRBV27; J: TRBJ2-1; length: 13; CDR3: CASSLYSNNEQFF
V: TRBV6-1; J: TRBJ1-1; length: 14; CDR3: CASMWGPLNTEAFF
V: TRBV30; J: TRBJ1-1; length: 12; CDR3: CAYEIRGTEAFF
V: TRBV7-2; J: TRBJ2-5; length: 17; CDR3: CASTAQARRGRKETQYF
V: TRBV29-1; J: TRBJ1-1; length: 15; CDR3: CSVDYRVKGNTEAFF
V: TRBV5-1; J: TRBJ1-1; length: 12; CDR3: CASSLVAGEAFF
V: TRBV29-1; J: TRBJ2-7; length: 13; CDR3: CSVGLRGSYEQYF
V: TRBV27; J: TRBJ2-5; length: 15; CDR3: CASTSYSGGQETQYF
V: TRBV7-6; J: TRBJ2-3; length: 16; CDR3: CASSPGVLAGTDTQYF
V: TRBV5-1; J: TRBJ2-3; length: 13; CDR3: CASRDVNEDTQYF
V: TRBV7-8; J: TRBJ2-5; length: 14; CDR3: CASSLGPEGETQYF
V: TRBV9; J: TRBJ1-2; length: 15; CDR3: CASSVVDGLNYGYTF
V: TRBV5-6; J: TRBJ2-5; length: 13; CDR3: CASSPAGQETQYF
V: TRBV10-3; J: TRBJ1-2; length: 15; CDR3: CAISGGTGMNYGYTF
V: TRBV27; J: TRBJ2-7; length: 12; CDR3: CASSPDFYEQYF
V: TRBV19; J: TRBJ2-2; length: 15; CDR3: CASSILVSVTGELFF
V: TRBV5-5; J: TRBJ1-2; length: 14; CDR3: CASSPSGDSYGYTF
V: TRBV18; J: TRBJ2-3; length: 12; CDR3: CASSPDTDTQYF
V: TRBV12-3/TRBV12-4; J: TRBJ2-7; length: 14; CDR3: CASRGDSGLGEQYF
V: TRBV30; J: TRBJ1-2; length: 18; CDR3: CAWSGGGQWRIPNYGYTF
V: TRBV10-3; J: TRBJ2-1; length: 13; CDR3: CAIRPGASNEQFF
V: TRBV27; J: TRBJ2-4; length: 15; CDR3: CASSLKTSGRGIQYF
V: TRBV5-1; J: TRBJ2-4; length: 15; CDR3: CASSLGPLAKNIQYF
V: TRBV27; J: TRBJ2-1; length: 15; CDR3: CASRVTGASYNEQFF
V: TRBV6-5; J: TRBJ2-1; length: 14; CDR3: CASSPLAGANEQFF
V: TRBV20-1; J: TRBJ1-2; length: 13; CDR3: CSAERQTFYGYTF
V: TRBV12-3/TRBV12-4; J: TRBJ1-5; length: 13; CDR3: CASSLERDQPQHF
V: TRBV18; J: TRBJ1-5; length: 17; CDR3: CASSPRRAGDSNQPQHF
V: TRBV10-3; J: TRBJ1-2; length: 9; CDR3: CAIFFGYTF